Listed below are T cell receptor beta chains from one sample, sequenced in a study of blood T cell repertoires in COVID-19. Clones were sequenced by immunoSEQ multiplex PCR, and TCRdb holds only the in-frame ones, with some missing. The table lists about 150,000 clones, more than 80% of them singletons. Sequencing input: peripheral blood. The receptors derive from a man younger than 35 with COVID-19, enrolled during active disease. Both conserved end residues are part of each CDR3. D genes are given only for firm matches. Size tells how often a clone was seen (once, few, many) or the class of an expanded clone, and some rows leave it out.

J: TRBJ1-1
D: NA
size: once
length: 11
V: TRBV2
DNA: TGTGCCAGCAGTGAGCGGATTGAAGCTTTCTTT
CDR3: CASSERIEAFF

J: TRBJ1-5
D: TRBD1
size: NA
length: 15
V: TRBV28
DNA: TGTGCCAGCAGTGGACGACAGGGGATCAATCAGCCCCAGCATTTT
CDR3: CASSGRQGINQPQHF

J: TRBJ2-7
D: TRBD1
size: once
length: 14
V: TRBV19
DNA: TGTGCCAGTAGTAAAACCGGGACAGCCTACGAGCAGTACTTC
CDR3: CASSKTGTAYEQYF

J: TRBJ1-2
D: NA
size: NA
length: 17
V: TRBV6-2/TRBV6-3
DNA: TGTGCCAGCAGTTATAGGGGTGCTGTAAGCTCCCACTATGGCTACACCTTC
CDR3: CASSYRGAVSSHYGYTF

J: TRBJ1-6
D: NA
size: NA
length: 14
V: TRBV27
DNA: TGTGCCAGCAGTTTTCGTGGGCCAAATTCACCCCTCCACTTT
CDR3: CASSFRGPNSPLHF

J: TRBJ2-7
D: TRBD1
size: NA
length: 13
V: TRBV19
DNA: TGTGCCAGTAGTGGGGACAGATCCTACGAGCAGTACTTC
CDR3: CASSGDRSYEQYF

J: TRBJ1-2
D: NA
size: NA
length: 14
V: TRBV19
DNA: TGTGCCAGTAGTACAACTGCGGCTAACTATGGCTACACCTTC
CDR3: CASSTTAANYGYTF

J: TRBJ2-6
D: TRBD1
size: NA
length: 15
V: TRBV27
DNA: TGTGCCAGCGGGGACAGGGATTCTGGGGCCAACGTCCTGACTTTC
CDR3: CASGDRDSGANVLTF

J: TRBJ2-5
D: NA
size: NA
length: 17
V: TRBV11-3
DNA: TGTGCCAGCAGCTTGGCGGGGCGGGACGACGGCAAAGAGACCCAGTACTTC
CDR3: CASSLAGRDDGKETQYF

J: TRBJ1-1
D: TRBD1
size: NA
length: 14
V: TRBV4-1
DNA: TGCGCCAGCAGCCAACGGACAGGGGGCACTGAAGCTTTCTTT
CDR3: CASSQRTGGTEAFF

J: TRBJ2-1
D: NA
size: NA
length: 11
V: TRBV11-2
DNA: TGTGCCAGCGGCAGCGGCAATGAGCAGTTCTTC
CDR3: CASGSGNEQFF

J: TRBJ2-2
D: NA
size: NA
length: 13
V: TRBV4-1
DNA: TGCGCCAGCAGCCAACTTAGCACCGGGGAGCTGTTTTTT
CDR3: CASSQLSTGELFF

J: TRBJ2-2
D: TRBD2
size: once
length: 15
V: TRBV28
DNA: TGTGCCAGCAGTGATAGCGGGAGTGATGCCGGGGAGCTGTTTTTT
CDR3: CASSDSGSDAGELFF

J: TRBJ1-5
D: NA
size: NA
length: 15
V: TRBV19
DNA: TGTGCCAGTAGGATACCCGACAGGCCTAATCAGCCCCAGCATTTT
CDR3: CASRIPDRPNQPQHF

J: TRBJ1-2
D: NA
size: NA
length: 12
V: TRBV14
DNA: TGTGCCAGCAGCCACGACAGGTTTGGCTACACCTTC
CDR3: CASSHDRFGYTF

J: TRBJ1-3
D: NA
size: NA
length: 14
V: TRBV7-2
DNA: TGTGCCAGCAGCTTAGTTGGTCCCCGGGACACCATATATTTT
CDR3: CASSLVGPRDTIYF

J: TRBJ1-2
D: NA
size: NA
length: 12
V: TRBV18
DNA: TGTGCCAGCTCACTTCAGGGTAGTGGCTACACCTTC
CDR3: CASSLQGSGYTF

J: TRBJ1-2
D: NA
size: NA
length: 12
V: TRBV28
DNA: TGTGCCAGCAGAGCGGGGCTATCGGGCTACACCTTC
CDR3: CASRAGLSGYTF

J: TRBJ2-5
D: NA
size: NA
length: 12
V: TRBV29-1
DNA: TGCAGCGTGCGGACAGACCAAGAGACCCAGTACTTC
CDR3: CSVRTDQETQYF

J: TRBJ1-5
D: NA
size: NA
length: 15
V: TRBV6-5
DNA: TGTGCCAGCAGTTACTCCGGGGGAAGCAATCAGCCCCAGCATTTT
CDR3: CASSYSGGSNQPQHF

J: TRBJ2-3
D: TRBD1
size: NA
length: 16
V: TRBV6-5
DNA: TGTGCCAGCAGATACTACACAGGGGGCAACACAGATACGCAGTATTTT
CDR3: CASRYYTGGNTDTQYF

J: TRBJ2-2
D: NA
size: once
length: 15
V: TRBV4-3
DNA: TGCGCCAGCAGCCAAGACGGTGGGCCCACCGGGGAGCTGTTTTTT
CDR3: CASSQDGGPTGELFF

J: TRBJ1-1
D: TRBD1
size: NA
length: 13
V: TRBV7-9
DNA: TGTGCCAGCAGCGGACAGGGGAGGACTGAAGCTTTCTTT
CDR3: CASSGQGRTEAFF

J: TRBJ2-3
D: TRBD1
size: NA
length: 14
V: TRBV4-3
DNA: TGCGCCAGCAGCGGGACAGGGGAAACAGATACGCAGTATTTT
CDR3: CASSGTGETDTQYF

J: TRBJ1-2
D: TRBD1
size: NA
length: 14
V: TRBV30
DNA: TGTGCCTGGACCCGGGACAGGGGAAACTATGGCTACACCTTC
CDR3: CAWTRDRGNYGYTF

J: TRBJ1-2
D: NA
size: NA
length: 13
V: TRBV19
DNA: TGTGCCAGTATCCCCAGTGGCGGTCGTGGCTACACCTTC
CDR3: CASIPSGGRGYTF

J: TRBJ2-3
D: TRBD2
size: NA
length: 18
V: TRBV3-1/TRBV3-2
DNA: TGTGCCAGCAGCCAGGGTTATCGTAGCGGGTTCAACACAGATACGCAGTATTTT
CDR3: CASSQGYRSGFNTDTQYF

J: TRBJ2-1
D: TRBD1
size: NA
length: 16
V: TRBV6-6
DNA: TGTGCCAGCAGTTGGTCCGGACAGGGGGCTCACAATGAGCAGTTCTTC
CDR3: CASSWSGQGAHNEQFF

J: TRBJ1-2
D: NA
size: NA
length: 14
V: TRBV27
DNA: TGTGCCAGCAGGCCCGGACACGACAACTATGGCTACACCTTC
CDR3: CASRPGHDNYGYTF

J: TRBJ2-3
D: NA
size: once
length: 15
V: TRBV9
DNA: TGTGCCAGCAGCGCGAGCGGAGGGAGCACAGATACGCAGTATTTT
CDR3: CASSASGGSTDTQYF

J: TRBJ2-7
D: TRBD1
size: NA
length: 14
V: TRBV29-1
DNA: TGCAGCGTAAGACCGCGGGACAGGCCCTACGAGCAGTACTTC
CDR3: CSVRPRDRPYEQYF

J: TRBJ2-1
D: TRBD2
size: NA
length: 16
V: TRBV2
DNA: TGTGCCAGCAGTTTATGGACTAGCGGAAGATACAATGAGCAGTTCTTC
CDR3: CASSLWTSGRYNEQFF

J: TRBJ2-7
D: TRBD2
size: once
length: 14
V: TRBV29-1
DNA: TGCAGCGCCGCGGTCAGCGGGAGAGTCTACGAGCAGTACTTC
CDR3: CSAAVSGRVYEQYF

J: TRBJ2-4
D: NA
size: NA
length: 14
V: TRBV19
DNA: TGTGCCAGTAGTATAGGGCTAGCCAAAAACATTCAGTACTTC
CDR3: CASSIGLAKNIQYF

J: TRBJ1-3
D: NA
size: many
length: 14
V: TRBV5-4
DNA: TGTGCCAGCAGCTCCCAGGGCGCAGGAAACACCATATATTTT
CDR3: CASSSQGAGNTIYF

J: TRBJ2-1
D: NA
size: NA
length: 12
V: TRBV13
DNA: TGTGCCAGCAGCTTAGGCCGGGGTGAGCAGTTCTTC
CDR3: CASSLGRGEQFF

J: TRBJ2-1
D: NA
size: NA
length: 12
V: TRBV4-3
DNA: TGCGCCAGCAGCCAAGGACGGGATGAGCAGTTCTTC
CDR3: CASSQGRDEQFF

J: TRBJ2-7
D: TRBD2
size: NA
length: 16
V: TRBV15
DNA: TGTGCCACCAGCAGAGAACGGGCGGGAGTTGTTTACGAGCAGTACTTC
CDR3: CATSRERAGVVYEQYF

J: TRBJ1-2
D: NA
size: NA
length: 12
V: TRBV28
DNA: TGTGCCAGCAGTTTATCGGGGGTCGGCTACACCTTC
CDR3: CASSLSGVGYTF

J: TRBJ2-1
D: TRBD2
size: once
length: 15
V: TRBV9
DNA: TGTGCCAGCAGCGTAACGGGACTAGTCTTCGATGAGCAGTTCTTC
CDR3: CASSVTGLVFDEQFF

J: TRBJ1-1
D: NA
size: NA
length: 13
V: TRBV6-5
DNA: TGTGCCAGCAGTTACCACGCTAGGACTGAAGCTTTCTTT
CDR3: CASSYHARTEAFF

J: TRBJ2-7
D: TRBD1
size: NA
length: 15
V: TRBV11-2
DNA: TGTGCCAGCAGCCCAATCAGAGGGACAGGCTACGAGCAGTACTTC
CDR3: CASSPIRGTGYEQYF

J: TRBJ2-2
D: NA
size: NA
length: 17
V: TRBV19
DNA: TGTGCCAGTACCGCCCAGGGGGGAGGAGTCACCACCGGGGAGCTGTTTTTT
CDR3: CASTAQGGGVTTGELFF

J: TRBJ2-4
D: NA
size: NA
length: 14
V: TRBV15
DNA: TGTGCCACCAGCGGCCGACAGTCGACGGGCATTCAGTACTTC
CDR3: CATSGRQSTGIQYF

J: TRBJ1-3
D: NA
size: NA
length: 16
V: TRBV7-2
DNA: TGTGCCAGCAGCTCCTACACCAGGGGCTCTGGAAACACCATATATTTT
CDR3: CASSSYTRGSGNTIYF

J: TRBJ2-3
D: TRBD2
size: NA
length: 15
V: TRBV6-5
DNA: TGTGCCAGCAGTTACTCGGGGACTAGCGGGACACACCAGTATTTT
CDR3: CASSYSGTSGTHQYF

J: TRBJ2-7
D: TRBD2
size: NA
length: 13
V: TRBV29-1
DNA: TGCAGCGTTGGCCTACTAGCGGGGTACGAGCAGTACTTC
CDR3: CSVGLLAGYEQYF

J: TRBJ2-7
D: TRBD1
size: NA
length: 17
V: TRBV4-3
DNA: TGCGCCAGCAGCCAAGGTCCCCATGGGACAGGGGGGTACGAGCAGTACTTC
CDR3: CASSQGPHGTGGYEQYF

J: TRBJ2-7
D: TRBD2
size: NA
length: 13
V: TRBV11-2
DNA: TGTGCCAGCAGAATAGCGGGGGTCTACGAGCAGTACTTC
CDR3: CASRIAGVYEQYF

J: TRBJ2-7
D: NA
size: NA
length: 10
V: TRBV6-1
DNA: TGTGCCAGCAGTGAGAAAGGGAGGTACTTC
CDR3: CASSEKGRYF